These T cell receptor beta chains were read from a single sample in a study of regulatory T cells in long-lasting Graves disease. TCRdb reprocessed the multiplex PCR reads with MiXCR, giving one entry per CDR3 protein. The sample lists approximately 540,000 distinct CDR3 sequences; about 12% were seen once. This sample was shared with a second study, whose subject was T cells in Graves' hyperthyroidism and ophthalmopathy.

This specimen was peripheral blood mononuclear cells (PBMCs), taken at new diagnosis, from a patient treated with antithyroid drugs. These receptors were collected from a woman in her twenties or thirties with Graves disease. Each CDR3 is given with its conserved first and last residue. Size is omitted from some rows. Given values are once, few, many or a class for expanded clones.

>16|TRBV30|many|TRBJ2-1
CAWSVLSVASYNEQFF
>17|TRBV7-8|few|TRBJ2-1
CASSFTPSGANHNEQFF
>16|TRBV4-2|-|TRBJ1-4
CASSQDWQGVNEKLFF
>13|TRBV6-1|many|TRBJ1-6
CASGTVGSSPLHF
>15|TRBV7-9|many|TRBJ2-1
CASSPQGGSYNEQFF
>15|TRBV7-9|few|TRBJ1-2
CASSEGQGDFYGYTF
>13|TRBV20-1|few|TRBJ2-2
CSARTILAGELFF
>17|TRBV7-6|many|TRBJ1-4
CASSLKPQAVADEKLFF
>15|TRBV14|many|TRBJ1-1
CASSRGRLPNTEAFF
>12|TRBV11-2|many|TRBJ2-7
CASSYTTYEQYF
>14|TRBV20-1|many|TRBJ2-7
CSATAAGLGYEQYF
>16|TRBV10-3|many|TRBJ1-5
CAISELGTLSNQPQHF
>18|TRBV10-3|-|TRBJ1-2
CAISDPGTGVSSNYGYTF
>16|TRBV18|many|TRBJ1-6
CASSPGTGFKDSPLHF
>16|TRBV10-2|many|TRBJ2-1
CASSEAGLAGVNEQFF
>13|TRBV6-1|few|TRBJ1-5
CASKQGNNQPQHF
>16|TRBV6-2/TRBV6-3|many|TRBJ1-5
CASSSRTGPINQPQHF
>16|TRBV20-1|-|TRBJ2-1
CSASGLAGAPRNEQFF
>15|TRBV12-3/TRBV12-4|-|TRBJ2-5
CASMIREAVQETQYF